This paragraph reports one TCR beta chain. Its antigen is unidentified. This specimen belongs to a study of cytomegalovirus exposure and HLA in healthy donors. The study's findings and limits: The HLA-A and HLA-B alleles of most subjects were reportedly predicted accurately from TCR beta sequences. Cytomegalovirus-associated TCR beta chains were listed, numbering some 170.

The CDR3 is 15 residues long. The V gene end was trimmed by 7 bases and the J gene end by 6 bases; junction bases not matched to a gene: 12. Germline CDR1 is LNHDA and CDR2 is SQIVND (reference sequence). The PCR employed 60 Vbeta primers together with 13 Jbeta primers. Assay used: immunoSEQ multiplex PCR; TCRdb lists only in-frame clones, some missing. This table holds 79,000 or so clones, more than 65% found once. This chain connects TRBV19 to TRBJ1-5; 7 bases are a match to TRBD1. This clonotype originated in a woman in her forties in good health and CMV-seropositive. The sample taken for sequencing was PBMCs. CDR3 in DNA: TGTGCCAGTAATCCCTCGACAGGGCTCGGTCAGCCCCAGCATTTT. Its translation is CASNPSTGLGQPQHF.